Below, one T cell receptor (beta chain) is given with its context. These data originate in a study of cytomegalovirus exposure and HLA in healthy donors. The germline CDR1 and CDR2 sequences are SGHRS and YFSETQ. The CDR3 spans 15 residues. TCRdb's table, derived via immunoSEQ multiplex PCR, lists solely in-frame clones and lacks some. The data show tens of thousands of clones, with roughly 90% seen just once and 7.5% to 9.5% held by the top ten. The chain has TRBV5-1 and TRBJ2-5; D might be TRBD1 (6 bases). The end of the DNA is better explained by TRBJ2-7, so the J call may be wrong. The TCR comes from a young woman in good health and CMV-seropositive. Specimen: PBMCs. CDR3 DNA: TGCGCCAGCAGCTTGGTGGCGTGGGGGCTTGACGAGCAGTACTTC. Translating gives CASSLVAWGLDEQYF.